A single sample is the source of the 11 T cell receptor beta chains below, sequenced in a study of blood T cell repertoires in COVID-19. Measured with immunoSEQ multiplex PCR; TCRdb has only the in-frame clones, and not every one. The repertoire has about 350,000 clones, about nine tenths of them found once; the top ten carry 7.3%. Sample: peripheral blood. The receptors here all came from a woman in her sixties or seventies with COVID-19, enrolled during active disease.

A single count supports this clone. This sequence joins TRBV19 and TRBJ2-7; 10 bases align to TRBD1. CDR3 length: 14 residues. The V gene's germline CDR1 is LNHDA and CDR2 SQIVND (reference sequence). The ends lost 7 bases at V and 6 bases at J; junction bases unmatched: 9. CDR3: CASIPGQGRGEQYF. CDR3 in DNA: TGTGCCAGTATTCCGGGACAGGGGCGTGGCGAGCAGTACTTC.

The genes are TRBV5-1 and TRBJ1-1; 9 bases line up with TRBD1. V gave up 5 bases and J gave up 8 bases; unmatched junction bases: 4. Germline CDR1 and CDR2: SGHRS and YFSETQ. This CDR3 region has 12 residues. CDR3 bases: TGCGCCAGCAGGGACAGGGGCCCCGAAGCTTTCTTT. Its translation is CASRDRGPEAFF.

The chain carries TRBV4-1 and TRBJ2-1, with 13 bases fitting TRBD2. The V gene end was trimmed by 5 bases and the J gene end by 0 bases; junction bases not matched to a gene: 13. The CDR3 totals 20 residues. Germline V gene data show CDR1 as MGHRA and CDR2 as YSYEKL. CDR3 DNA: TGCGCCAGCAGCATGTTACCCGGGACTAGCGGGGTAAGCTCCTACAATGAGCAGTTCTTC. It encodes CASSMLPGTSGVSSYNEQFF.

The chain combines TRBV9 with TRBJ1-2; 11 nucleotides agree with TRBD1. Trimming at V came to 3 bases and at J to 1 base, leaving 8 bases not matched to a gene. Germline CDR1 reads SGDLS; CDR2 reads YYNGEE. This CDR3 spans 17 amino acids. CDR3 sequence: CASSDGPGQGDNYGYTF. In DNA form, the CDR3 reads TGTGCCAGCAGCGATGGACCGGGACAGGGGGATAACTATGGCTACACCTTC.

This clone appeared a single time. This chain connects TRBV6-5 to TRBJ2-1; 12 bases are a match to TRBD2. Per the germline V gene, CDR1 is MNHEY and CDR2 is SVGAGI. The CDR3 sequence is 15 residues long. V dropped 6 bases and J dropped 7; count of bases not matched to a gene: 7. The CDR3 coding sequence is TGTGCCAGCAGAACACTAGCGGGGGGACGGAATGAGCAGTTCTTC. Translated, it gives CASRTLAGGRNEQFF.

The genes are TRBV7-9 and TRBJ2-5, with D hard to call. V lost 1 base and J lost 5, with 5 bases in between. Germline CDR1 is SEHNR and CDR2 is FQNEAQ (reference sequence). The CDR3 consists of 12 residues. CDR3 protein: CASSLVQETQYF. In nucleotides, the CDR3 is TGTGCCAGCAGCTTAGTGCAGGAGACCCAGTACTTC.

With regard to this clone: Additional DNA sequences in this sample encode the identical CDR3. The rearrangement uses TRBV9 and TRBJ1-3; D gene ambiguous. Germline assignment: CDR1 SGDLS and CDR2 YYNGEE. The length of the CDR3 is 14 residues. Trimming left V 0 bases short and J 1 base short, with 5 bases between. CDR3 amino acids: CASSVGVSGNTIYF. The CDR3 bases are TGTGCCAGCAGCGTAGGAGTTTCTGGAAACACCATATATTTT.

The chain links TRBV15 to TRBJ1-5; D unclear. The germline V and J ends were trimmed by 3 bases and 1 base, with 10 bases remaining between them. Germline V lookup: CDR1 LNHNV, CDR2 YYDKDF (reference sequence). The CDR3 has 15 amino acids. The CDR3 loop reads CATSSHKLSNQPQHF. The CDR3 nucleotides are TGTGCCACCAGCAGTCACAAGTTAAGCAATCAGCCCCAGCATTTT. The whole variable domain, remainder taken from reference TRBV15 and TRBJ1-5, is DAMVIQNPRYQVTQFGKPVTLSCSQTLNHNVMYWYQQKSSQAPKLLFHYYDKDFNNEADTPDNFQSRRPNTSFCFLDIRSPGLGDTAMYLCATSSHKLSNQPQHFGDGTRLSIL.

This clone has a handful of counts. The J gene is TRBJ2-5, the V gene TRBV7-8; weak D call: TRBD1 (5 bases). Trimming cost V 4 bases and J 7 bases, with 16 bases left between them. The CDR3 contains 14 residues. CDR1 is SGHVS and CDR2 is FQNEAQ in the germline V gene. CDR3 nucleotide sequence: TGTGCCAGCAGCTCCCATAGACAGTCAGGGACCCAGTACTTC. Translating gives CASSSHRQSGTQYF.

The chain recombines TRBV28 with TRBJ1-1; 9 bases are a match to TRBD1. Germline CDR1 and CDR2: MDHEN and SYDVKM. The CDR3 runs to 14 residues. J lost 1 base, V lost 6 bases, and 3 bases had no gene match. CDR3 in amino acids: CASRWTGANTEAFF. For the CDR3, the DNA is TGTGCCAGCAGATGGACAGGGGCGAACACTGAAGCTTTCTTT.

The chain recombines TRBV12-5 with TRBJ2-7; 9 positions agree with TRBD1. The CDR3 totals 16 residues. Trimming removed 0 bases from V and 1 base from J; junction bases left unmatched: 4. Germline V gene sequence: CDR1 LGHNT, CDR2 FRNRAP. CDR3 sequence: CASGLVLGQGSYEQYF. The DNA for the CDR3 is TGTGCTAGTGGTTTGGTGTTGGGACAGGGTTCCTACGAGCAGTACTTC.